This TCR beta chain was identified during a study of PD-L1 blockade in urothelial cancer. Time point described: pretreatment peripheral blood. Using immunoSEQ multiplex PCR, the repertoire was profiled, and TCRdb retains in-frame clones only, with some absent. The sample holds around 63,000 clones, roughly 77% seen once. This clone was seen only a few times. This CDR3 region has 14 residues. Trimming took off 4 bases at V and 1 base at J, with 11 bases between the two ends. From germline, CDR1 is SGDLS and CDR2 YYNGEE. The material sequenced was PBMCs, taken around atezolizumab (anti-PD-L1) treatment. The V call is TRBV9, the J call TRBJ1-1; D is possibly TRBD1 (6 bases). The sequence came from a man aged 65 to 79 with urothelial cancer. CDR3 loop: CASSPWTENTEAFF. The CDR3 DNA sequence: TGTGCCAGCAGCCCCTGGACAGAGAACACTGAAGCTTTCTTT.